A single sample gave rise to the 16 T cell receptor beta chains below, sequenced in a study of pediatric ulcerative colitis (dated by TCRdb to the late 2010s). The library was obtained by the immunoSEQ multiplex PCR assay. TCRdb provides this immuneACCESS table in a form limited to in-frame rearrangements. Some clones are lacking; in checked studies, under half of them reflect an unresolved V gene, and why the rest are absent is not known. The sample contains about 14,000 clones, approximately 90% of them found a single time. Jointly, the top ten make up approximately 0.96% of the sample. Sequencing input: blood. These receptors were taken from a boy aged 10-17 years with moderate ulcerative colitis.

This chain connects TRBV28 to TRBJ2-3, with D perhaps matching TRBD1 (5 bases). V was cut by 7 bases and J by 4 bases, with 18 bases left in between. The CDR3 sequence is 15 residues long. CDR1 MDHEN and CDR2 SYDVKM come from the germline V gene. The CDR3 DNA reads TGTGCCAGCACTACACCCTCAGGGTACCCAGATACGCAGTATTTT. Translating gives CASTTPSGYPDTQYF. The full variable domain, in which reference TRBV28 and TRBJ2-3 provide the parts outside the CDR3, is DVKVTQSSRYLVKRTGEKVFLECVQDMDHENMFWYRQDPGLGLRLIYFSYDVKMKEKGDIPEGYSVSREKKERFSLILESASTNQTSMYLCASTTPSGYPDTQYFGPGTRLTVL.

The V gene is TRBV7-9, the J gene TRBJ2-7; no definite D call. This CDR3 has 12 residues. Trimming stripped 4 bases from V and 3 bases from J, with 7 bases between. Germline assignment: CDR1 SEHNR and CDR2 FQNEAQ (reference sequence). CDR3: CASSSENYEQYF. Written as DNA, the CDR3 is TGTGCCAGCAGCTCAGAAAACTACGAGCAGTACTTC.

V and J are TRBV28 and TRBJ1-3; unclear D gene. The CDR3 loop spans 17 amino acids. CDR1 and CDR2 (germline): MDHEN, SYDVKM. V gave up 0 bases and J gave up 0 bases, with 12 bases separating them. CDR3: CASSLWAGLSSGNTIYF. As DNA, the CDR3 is TGTGCCAGCAGTTTATGGGCCGGTCTGAGCTCTGGAAACACCATATATTTT. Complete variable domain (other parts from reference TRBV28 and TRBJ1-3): DVKVTQSSRYLVKRTGEKVFLECVQDMDHENMFWYRQDPGLGLRLIYFSYDVKMKEKGDIPEGYSVSREKKERFSLILESASTNQTSMYLCASSLWAGLSSGNTIYFGEGSWLTVV.

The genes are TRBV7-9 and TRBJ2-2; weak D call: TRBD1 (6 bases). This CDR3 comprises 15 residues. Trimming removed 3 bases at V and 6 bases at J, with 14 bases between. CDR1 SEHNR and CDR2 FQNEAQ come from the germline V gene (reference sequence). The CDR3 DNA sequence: TGTGCCAGCAGCTTCGGACAGCTGGTCGCCGGGGAGCTGTTTTTT. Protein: CASSFGQLVAGELFF.

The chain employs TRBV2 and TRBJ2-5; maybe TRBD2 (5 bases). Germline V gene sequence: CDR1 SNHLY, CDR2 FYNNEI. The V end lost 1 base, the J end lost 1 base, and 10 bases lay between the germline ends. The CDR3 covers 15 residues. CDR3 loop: CASSEDLGLQETQYF. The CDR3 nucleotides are TGTGCCAGCAGTGAAGACCTCGGACTCCAAGAGACCCAGTACTTC.

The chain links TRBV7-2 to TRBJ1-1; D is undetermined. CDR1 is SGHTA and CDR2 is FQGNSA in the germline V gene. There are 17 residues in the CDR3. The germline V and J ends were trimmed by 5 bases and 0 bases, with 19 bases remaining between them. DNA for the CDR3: TGTGCCAGCAGCCCCGAGAGCACGGTGTGGGTGAACACTGAAGCTTTCTTT. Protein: CASSPESTVWVNTEAFF.

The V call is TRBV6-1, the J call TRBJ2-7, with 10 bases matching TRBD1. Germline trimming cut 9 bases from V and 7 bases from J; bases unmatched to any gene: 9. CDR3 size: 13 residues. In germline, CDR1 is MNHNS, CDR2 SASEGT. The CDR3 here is CASAGTGAEEQYF. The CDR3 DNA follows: TGTGCCAGTGCCGGGACAGGGGCAGAAGAGCAGTACTTC.

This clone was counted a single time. CDR3 sequence (DNA): TGTGCCAGTAGTGTCGGGACAGGAAACGGGTATGGCTACACCTTC. It yields the protein CASSVGTGNGYGYTF. This sequence joins TRBV19 and TRBJ1-2, with 8 nucleotides matching TRBD1. Germline V lookup: CDR1 LNHDA, CDR2 SQIVND (reference sequence). CDR3 length: 15 residues. V was pared by 5 bases and J by 5 bases, with 10 bases of the junction left unmatched.

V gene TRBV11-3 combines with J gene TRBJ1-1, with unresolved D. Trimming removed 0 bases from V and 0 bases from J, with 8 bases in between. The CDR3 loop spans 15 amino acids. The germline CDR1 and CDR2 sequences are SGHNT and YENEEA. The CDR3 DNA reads TGTGCCAGCAGCTTAGATTACGGGTTGAACACTGAAGCTTTCTTT. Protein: CASSLDYGLNTEAFF.

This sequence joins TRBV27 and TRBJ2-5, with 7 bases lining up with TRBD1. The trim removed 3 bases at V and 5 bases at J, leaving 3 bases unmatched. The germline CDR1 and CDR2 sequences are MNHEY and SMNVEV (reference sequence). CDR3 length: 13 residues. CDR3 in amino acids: CASSFVRGETQYF. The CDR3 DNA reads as TGTGCCAGCAGTTTCGTCAGGGGGGAGACCCAGTACTTC.

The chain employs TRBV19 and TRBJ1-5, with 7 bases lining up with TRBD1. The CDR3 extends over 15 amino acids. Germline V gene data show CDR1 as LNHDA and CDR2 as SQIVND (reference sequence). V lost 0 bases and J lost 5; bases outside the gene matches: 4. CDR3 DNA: TGTGCCAGTAGTATAGAAGGAGGGGGCGATCAGCCCCAGCATTTT. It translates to CASSIEGGGDQPQHF.

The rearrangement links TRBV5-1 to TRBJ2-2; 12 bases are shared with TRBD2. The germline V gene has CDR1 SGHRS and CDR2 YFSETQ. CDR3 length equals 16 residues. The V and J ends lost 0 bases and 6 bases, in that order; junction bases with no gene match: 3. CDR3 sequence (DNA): TGCGCCAGCAGCTTGGCTAGCGGGGGGGCCTCCGGGGAGCTGTTTTTT. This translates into CASSLASGGASGELFF.

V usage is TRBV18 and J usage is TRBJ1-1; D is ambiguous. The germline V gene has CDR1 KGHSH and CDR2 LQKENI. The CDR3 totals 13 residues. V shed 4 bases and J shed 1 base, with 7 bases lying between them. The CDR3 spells CASSQGTNTEAFF. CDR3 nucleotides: TGTGCCAGCTCACAGGGCACGAACACTGAAGCTTTCTTT.

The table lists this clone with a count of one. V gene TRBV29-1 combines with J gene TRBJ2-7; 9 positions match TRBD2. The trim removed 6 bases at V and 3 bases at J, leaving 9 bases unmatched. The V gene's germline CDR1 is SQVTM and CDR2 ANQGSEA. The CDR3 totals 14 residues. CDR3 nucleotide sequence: TGCAGCGTCGCTCTAGCGGGGAGGAACTACGAGCAGTACTTC. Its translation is CSVALAGRNYEQYF.

CDR3 DNA: TGTGCCAGCAGCTTAGGGGTGGCGACAGGCGGTCCCCCTTATGGCTACACCTTC. Encoded protein: CASSLGVATGGPPYGYTF. J is TRBJ1-2 and V is TRBV11-2; possibly TRBD1 for D (6 bases). V lost 1 base, J lost 5 bases, and 23 bases lay in between. Germline assignment: CDR1 SGHAT and CDR2 FQNNGV. The CDR3 is made up of 18 amino acids.

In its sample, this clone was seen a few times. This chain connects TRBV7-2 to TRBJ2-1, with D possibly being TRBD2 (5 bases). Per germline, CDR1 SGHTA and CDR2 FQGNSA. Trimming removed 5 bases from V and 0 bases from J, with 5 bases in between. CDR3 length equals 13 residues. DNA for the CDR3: TGTGCCAGCAGCACTAGCTCCTACAATGAGCAGTTCTTC. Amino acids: CASSTSSYNEQFF.